Listed below are T cell receptor beta chains from one sample, sequenced in a study of response to subunit inactivated influenza vaccine. A single record per CDR3 protein comes from TCRdb applying MiXCR to the RT-PCR reads. Seen here are approximately 310,000 distinct CDR3 sequences, just over 20% observed once, and the top ten hold about 9.4%. The starting material was PBMCs from blood, obtained about 20 months after vaccination. The receptors were gathered from a man aged 50 to 69 who received an inactivated influenza vaccine. Both conserved end residues are part of each CDR3. The order of the fields is D gene, V gene, clone size, J gene, CDR3 DNA, CDR3 protein. The D gene is left open where the match is weak. The size field is filled for only some rows; it gives once, few, many or a size class.

>TRBD2|TRBV20-1|few|TRBJ2-3
TGCAGTGCTAGTCGGCTAGCGGGGGGTACAGATACGCAGTATTTT
CSASRLAGGTDTQYF
>TRBD1|TRBV7-9|few|TRBJ2-7
TGTGCCAGCAGCTTGGGACAGGGGATATACGAGCAGTACTTC
CASSLGQGIYEQYF
>TRBD2|TRBV20-1|.|TRBJ2-1
TGCAGTGCTAGAGAGGTTATAGCGGGGGGGCCCGAGAATGAGCAGTTCTTC
CSAREVIAGGPENEQFF
>.|TRBV3-1|.|TRBJ1-6
TGTGCCAGCAGCCGGGCCAATTCACCCCTCCACTTT
CASSRANSPLHF
>.|TRBV5-1|few|TRBJ2-3
TGCGCCAGCAGCGGCAGGGCCCCTATTAGCACAGATACGCAGTATTTT
CASSGRAPISTDTQYF
>.|TRBV7-9|.|TRBJ1-4
TGTGCCAGCAGCTTAGGGCGATCCGGGACACCTGAAAAACTGTTTTTT
CASSLGRSGTPEKLFF
>.|TRBV25-1|.|TRBJ2-2
TGTGCCAGCAGTCCAAACAGGGCTGGCGGGGAGCTGTTTTTT
CASSPNRAGGELFF
>TRBD1|TRBV6-2/TRBV6-3|many|TRBJ2-5
TGTGCCAGCAGCCCCGGGACAGCATTCCAAGAGACCCAGTACTTC
CASSPGTAFQETQYF
>.|TRBV4-3|.|TRBJ1-2
TGCGCCAGCAGCCATACAAATGGGGGACCCCGAGGGAATGGCTACACCTTC
CASSHTNGGPRGNGYTF
>.|TRBV5-6|many|TRBJ1-6
TGTGCCAGCAGCTTGGGGGGAGAACCCCTCCACTTT
CASSLGGEPLHF
>TRBD1|TRBV10-3|.|TRBJ1-1
TGTGCCATAGGCCCTACCGGGACAGAGAACACTGAAGCTTTCTTT
CAIGPTGTENTEAFF
>TRBD1|TRBV11-2|.|TRBJ2-7
TGTGCCAGCAGTCACGGGACAGGGGGCTCGGGCGGACTCTACGAGCAGTACTTC
CASSHGTGGSGGLYEQYF
>.|TRBV3-1|few|TRBJ1-3
TGTGCCAGCAGCCAAGCGGGGGGACCCTCTGGAAACACCATATATTTT
CASSQAGGPSGNTIYF
>.|TRBV6-5|few|TRBJ1-4
TGTGCCAGCAGTTATACAGACCGGAGTGGCGAAAAACTGTTTTTT
CASSYTDRSGEKLFF
>TRBD2|TRBV11-2|few|TRBJ2-1
TGTGCCAGCAGCGCACTAGCGGGGGATTCCTACAATGAGCAGTTCTTC
CASSALAGDSYNEQFF
>.|TRBV18|.|TRBJ2-5
TGTGCCAGCTCCCCTCGACTGGGCGGGGCGGAAGAGACCCAGTACTTC
CASSPRLGGAEETQYF
>.|TRBV7-2|many|TRBJ1-6
TGTGCCAGCAGCTTAAGGTCGGGGGTCGGAGATTCACCCCTCCACTTT
CASSLRSGVGDSPLHF
>.|TRBV11-2|few|TRBJ2-1
TGTGCCAGCAGCTTATTCGAAGGGTTCGCCAATGAGCAGTTCTTC
CASSLFEGFANEQFF
>.|TRBV5-4|.|TRBJ2-5
TGTGCCAGCAGCTTAGGTACCCCAGGGACCCAGTACTTC
CASSLGTPGTQYF
>.|TRBV7-6|.|TRBJ1-4
TGTGCCAGCAGCCCCTCCCAGGGAGGAAATGAAAAACTGTTTTTT
CASSPSQGGNEKLFF
>TRBD2|TRBV5-4|many|TRBJ2-5
TGTGCCAGCAGCTTGTTAGCGGGGGGTTCCGAGACCCAGTACTTC
CASSLLAGGSETQYF
>TRBD2|TRBV6-1|.|TRBJ2-2
TGTGCCAGCAGTATTCTAGCGGGGCCAGGGGAGCTGTTTTTT
CASSILAGPGELFF
>.|TRBV4-1|.|TRBJ1-4
TGCGCCAGCAGCCAGGGGCGGGGGTATGAAAAACTGTTTTTT
CASSQGRGYEKLFF
>.|TRBV6-5|few|TRBJ1-5
TGTGCCAGCAGTTACGGGGGAATGGTCTGGGTTCAGCATTTT
CASSYGGMVWVQHF
>TRBD1|TRBV5-1|many|TRBJ1-1
TGCGCCAGCAGCGCCCTAGGACAGGGGGCATTATGGACTGAAGCTTTCTTT
CASSALGQGALWTEAFF
>.|TRBV28|few|TRBJ1-5
TGTGCCAGCAGTTTCAGGGGTAGGGTCAATCAGCCCCAGCATTTT
CASSFRGRVNQPQHF
>TRBD1|TRBV7-6|.|TRBJ2-5
TGTGCCAGCAGCTTTACTACCGGGACAGGGAAAGAGACCCAGTACTTC
CASSFTTGTGKETQYF
>.|TRBV14|few|TRBJ2-3
TGTGCCAGCAGCCGCGGGACAGTAGATACGCAGTATTTT
CASSRGTVDTQYF
>TRBD1|TRBV6-4|few|TRBJ1-2
TGTGCCAGCAGTGAGTTCCCGGGACAGGGCTCGCTGGATGGCTACACCTTC
CASSEFPGQGSLDGYTF
>.|TRBV29-1|few|TRBJ2-1
TGCAGCGTTGAAGATCTTAGGGGCTCCGACTACAATGAGCAGTTCTTC
CSVEDLRGSDYNEQFF
>.|TRBV29-1|.|TRBJ2-1
TGCAGCGTTGAAGATACAGGGAACCTCTACAATGAGCAGTTCTTC
CSVEDTGNLYNEQFF
>TRBD1|TRBV20-1|few|TRBJ2-1
TGCAGTGCTGAACGGACGGGACAGGGGACCTACAATGAGCAGTTCTTC
CSAERTGQGTYNEQFF
>.|TRBV6-1|many|TRBJ1-2
TGTGCCAGCAGCAGGGCGGGGAACTATGGCTACACCTTC
CASSRAGNYGYTF
>.|TRBV9|.|TRBJ1-1
TGTGCCAGCAGCGTAGGAGAGAACACTGAAGCTTTCTTT
CASSVGENTEAFF
>.|TRBV6-1|.|TRBJ1-4
TGTGCCAGCAGTCAGACTAACAGCGCAACTAATGAAAAACTGTTTTTT
CASSQTNSATNEKLFF
>.|TRBV20-1|few|TRBJ1-4
TGCAGTGCTAGTGTTTATAGGTCTCCAAAAGATAATGAAAAACTGTTTTTT
CSASVYRSPKDNEKLFF
>.|TRBV12-3/TRBV12-4|few|TRBJ2-3
TGTGCCAGCAGTTTAGGTCGAGTGGAGTTGCCGCAGTATTTT
CASSLGRVELPQYF
>.|TRBV20-1|few|TRBJ1-6
TGCAGTGCTAGAGATATCGGTTCGTCACCCCTCCACTTT
CSARDIGSSPLHF
>.|TRBV20-1|.|TRBJ2-7
TGCAGTGCTACCGGGACAACGTCCTACGAGCAGTACTTC
CSATGTTSYEQYF
>.|TRBV4-2|.|TRBJ2-3
TGTGCCAGCAGCCAAGGTCCTACAGACGCAGGGAATACGCAGTATTTT
CASSQGPTDAGNTQYF
>.|TRBV3-1|.|TRBJ1-1
TGTGCCAGCAGCCAAGTCTGGACAGCCGGCACTGAAGCTTTCTTT
CASSQVWTAGTEAFF
>TRBD1|TRBV6-2/TRBV6-3|.|TRBJ2-2
TGTGCCAGCACCGCGACAGGGGCCACCGGGGAGCTGTTTTTT
CASTATGATGELFF
>.|TRBV6-5|.|TRBJ2-1
TGTGCCAGCAGTTACTCGAGGCGACACGATACCTCCTACAATGAGCAGTTCTTC
CASSYSRRHDTSYNEQFF
>.|TRBV12-3/TRBV12-4|few|TRBJ2-5
TGTGCCAGCAGGGACCGGGAGACCCAGTACTTC
CASRDRETQYF